Below are 20 T cell receptor beta chains sequenced from a single sample in a study of T cell repertoires in aging, cancer and after chemotherapy (dated by TCRdb to between 2018 and 2021). The sequencer listed for this sample is Illumina MiSeq. Rearranged TRB sequences spanning V, D and J segments were amplified by multiplex touch-down PCR using a mixed TRB-A/B primer pool. TCRdb reworked the public reads: Q25 trimming with fastp, MiXCR clone assembly, productive beta chains retained. Identical CDR3 protein sequences are pooled into one entry, listed with their most common genes and DNA. The sample includes fewer than 12,000 distinct CDR3 sequences, with about 32% observed a single time. Clones ranked in the top ten supply 3.2% of the sample. Instead of sorted cells or RNA, genomic DNA extracted from peripheral blood served as the source for amplifying TCR beta rearrangements. The sample comprised blood. The receptors stem from a human donor in good health.

The rearrangement links TRBV12-3 or TRBV12-4 to TRBJ1-2; possible D gene TRBD1, 5 bases. The V end was cut by 2 bases, the J end by 4 bases, with 8 bases between. This CDR3 is 13 amino acids long. Here the CDR3 reads CASSLRGGYGYTF. The CDR3 DNA sequence: TGTGCCAGCAGTTTACGGGGGGGCTATGGCTACACCTTC.

This clonotype was detected a few times. This rearrangement joins TRBV6-5 to TRBJ2-7; 7 bases align to TRBD1. The germline CDR1 and CDR2 sequences are MNHEY and SVGAGI. CDR3 length: 14 residues. Trimming cost V 5 bases and J 4 bases; bases outside gene matches: 8. The CDR3 loop reads CASSATGKAYEQYF. The DNA of the CDR3 is TGTGCCAGCAGTGCGACAGGGAAGGCATACGAGCAGTACTTC.

As regards this clonotype: One end of the junction does not line up with germline, which may come from a read error. This rearrangement joins TRBV6-1 to TRBJ1-4; the match to TRBD1 covers 8 bases. Germline loops: CDR1 MNHNS, CDR2 SASEGT. The CDR3 sequence is 14 residues long. The CDR3 here is CASSLDRAREKPFF. As DNA, the CDR3 is TGTGCCAGCAGCCTGGACAGGGCTAGAGAAAAACCGTTTTTT.

Concerning this clonotype itself: A junction end diverges from the germline sequence, so it may reflect a read error. V usage is TRBV6-5 and J usage is TRBJ2-7; D unclear. CDR1 and CDR2 from the germline V gene are MNHEY and SVGAGI. The CDR3 contains 15 residues. The CDR3 here is CASSESGSATYEQYF. Here the CDR3 DNA reads TGCGCCAGCAGTGAGTCCGGCAGCGCCACCTACGAGCAGTACTTC.

The gene calls are TRBV12-3 or TRBV12-4 and TRBJ1-4; weak D call: TRBD1 (5 bases). The V end was cut by 3 bases, the J end by 7 bases, with 21 bases between. This CDR3 contains 17 residues. The CDR3 nucleotides are TGTGCCAGCAGTTTGCTAGCGGAACCGGGGGGACCTGAAAAACTGTTTTTT. It encodes CASSLLAEPGGPEKLFF.

As to this clonotype: The CDR3 does not close with the conserved phenylalanine or tryptophan, likely indicating a read error. The V and J genes are TRBV6-5 and TRBJ2-1, with 10 positions matching TRBD1. In germline, CDR1 is MNHEY, CDR2 SVGAGI. The CDR3 spans 15 residues. CDR3 amino acids: CASSTGTGAYDEQFI. As DNA, the CDR3 is TGTGCCAGCAGTACGGGGACAGGGGCCTACGATGAGCAGTTCATC.

By its share, this clonotype is medium-sized. The chain is built from TRBV6-5 and TRBJ2-7; D gene ambiguous. The CDR3 length is 11 residues. V was trimmed by 7 bases and J by 4 bases, leaving 8 bases between them. Germline V gene sequence: CDR1 MNHEY, CDR2 SVGAGI. The CDR3 DNA sequence: TGTGCCAGCATACGACATTACGAGCAGTACTTC. Its protein is CASIRHYEQYF.

The table lists this clonotype with a few counts. This chain connects TRBV6-1 to TRBJ2-1; no firm D call. This CDR3 contains 14 residues. Germline V gene lookup returns CDR1 MNHNS and CDR2 SASEGT. The ends were cut back, 0 bases at V and 9 bases at J, with 12 bases in the middle. The CDR3 loop reads CASSEAGLNLEQFF. In DNA, the CDR3 is TGTGCCAGCAGTGAAGCTGGGCTAAATCTTGAGCAGTTCTTC.

This clonotype is judged medium-sized. J is TRBJ2-3 and V is TRBV11-3; TRBD1 aligns across 11 bases. Germline V gene lookup returns CDR1 SGHNT and CDR2 YENEEA. The CDR3 has 16 residues. J was trimmed by 5 bases and V by 3 bases; bases with no gene match: 7. This chain's CDR3 is CASSFQGQGAGDTQYF. The DNA of the CDR3 is TGTGCCAGCAGCTTCCAAGGACAGGGGGCAGGAGATACGCAGTATTTT.

Judged by abundance, this clonotype is medium-sized. The chain has TRBV29-1 and TRBJ2-3; 8 positions agree with TRBD2. The CDR3 is 13 residues long. CDR1 is SQVTM, CDR2 ANQGSEA, per germline. V lost 6 bases to trimming and J lost 1 base; unmatched junction nucleotides: 3. The CDR3 region has the DNA TGCAGCGTCCTAGCGGGCGGCACAGATACGCAGTATTTT. This codes for CSVLAGGTDTQYF.

This clonotype was detected once. The chain couples TRBV20-1 to TRBJ2-1; 8 nucleotides match TRBD2. The CDR3 totals 17 residues. Germline values: CDR1 DFQATT, CDR2 SNEGSKA (reference sequence). Trimming at V came to 1 base and at J to 1 base, leaving 9 bases not matched to a gene. Here the CDR3 DNA reads TGCAGTGCTAGAGGGCCAGCGGGGGCCCTGTCCTACAATGAGCAGTTCTTC. It translates to CSARGPAGALSYNEQFF.

The DNA of the CDR3 is TGTGCCAGCAGTGAACCCTCTACGAACACTGAAGCTTTCTTT. Amino acid sequence: CASSEPSTNTEAFF. V usage is TRBV6-2 or TRBV6-3 and J usage is TRBJ1-1; no firm D call. V was clipped by 5 bases and J by 1 base, with 11 bases between them. Germline V gives CDR1 MNHEY, CDR2 SVGEGT. CDR3 length: 14 amino acids.

CDR3 loop: CASRNGGSGYGYTF. CDR3 bases: TGTGCCAGCAGAAATGGGGGATCTGGGTATGGCTACACCTTC. The J gene is TRBJ1-2, the V gene TRBV28; weak D call: TRBD1 (5 bases). The CDR3 spans 14 residues. Trimming cost V 6 bases and J 5 bases, with 16 bases left between them. Germline-derived CDR1 and CDR2 are MDHEN and SYDVKM.

The chain joins TRBV6-1 to TRBJ2-6; the D is unclear. The CDR3 has 17 residues. Trimming took 2 bases from V and 0 from J, leaving 11 bases between them. CDR1 is MNHNS, CDR2 SASEGT, per germline. CDR3 protein: CASSEQVPASGANVLTF. The DNA of the CDR3 is TGTGCCAGCAGTGAACAGGTTCCGGCCTCTGGGGCCAACGTCCTGACTTTC.

This clonotype was observed a few times. CDR3 region: CASSPGQGGDTQYF. In DNA, the CDR3 is TGTGCCAGCTCACCGGGACAGGGGGGAGATACGCAGTATTTT. V usage is TRBV18 and J usage is TRBJ2-3; 11 positions agree with TRBD1. Trimming took 3 bases from V and 5 from J; bases not matched to a gene: 1. The CDR3 loop spans 14 amino acids. CDR1 and CDR2 (germline): KGHSH, LQKENI.

By sample fraction, this clonotype is medium-sized. The chain employs TRBV29-1 and TRBJ2-7; D might be TRBD1 (6 bases). V lost 3 bases to trimming and J lost 2 bases, with 11 bases between them. The CDR3 contains 13 residues. Germline CDR1 SQVTM, CDR2 ANQGSEA. CDR3 protein: CSVEDSLTYEQYF. The CDR3 DNA reads as TGCAGCGTTGAGGACAGCCTGACCTACGAGCAGTACTTC.

The V gene is TRBV7-6, the J gene TRBJ2-2; D is perhaps TRBD1 or TRBD2 (6 bases each). CDR1 SGHVS and CDR2 FNYEAQ come from the germline V gene. V was cut by 7 bases and J by 7 bases, with 19 bases left in between. CDR3 length: 15 residues. The DNA of the CDR3 is TGTGCCAGCAACCCTGTCCGGGGGCGGAACGGGGAGCTGTTTTTT. It yields the protein CASNPVRGRNGELFF.

V and J are TRBV11-2 and TRBJ2-2; D may be TRBD1 (6 bases). Trimming left V 4 bases short and J 3 bases short, with 15 bases between. Germline assignment: CDR1 SGHAT and CDR2 FQNNGV. CDR3 length: 16 residues. Here the CDR3 reads CASSSIQGSHTGELFF. The CDR3 DNA reads TGTGCCAGCAGCTCAATCCAGGGGTCTCACACCGGGGAGCTGTTTTTT.

The rearrangement joins TRBV6-5 to TRBJ2-2; a possible D gene is TRBD2 (6 bases). Germline values: CDR1 MNHEY, CDR2 SVGAGI. CDR3 length: 18 residues. Trimming pared 4 bases from V and 1 base from J, leaving 19 bases between. The CDR3 spells CASSCMNRVAENTGELFF. CDR3 in DNA: TGTGCCAGCAGTTGTATGAACAGAGTAGCGGAGAACACCGGGGAGCTGTTTTTT.

The J gene is TRBJ2-2, the V gene TRBV4-3, with 7 positions matching TRBD2. The trim removed 5 bases at V and 2 bases at J, leaving 11 bases unmatched. The CDR3 length is 17 residues. Germline loops: CDR1 LGHNA, CDR2 YSLEER. The CDR3 loop is CASSSRTSGVNTGELFF. The CDR3 nucleotides read TGCGCCAGCAGCTCCCGCACGAGCGGGGTTAACACCGGGGAGCTGTTTTTT.